The rows below give T cell receptor beta chains drawn from one sample of a study of breast tumors, draining lymph nodes, adjacent tissues. TCRdb called the multiplex PCR reads again in MiXCR, with one record for every CDR3 protein. The sample yields some 120,000 distinct CDR3 sequences, just under 20% seen once. The specimen was axillary lymph node tissue. The source of these receptors is a female donor with breast cancer. Some clones in this sample may be carry-over from other donors' samples. The CDR3 runs from the conserved cysteine through the conserved F or W. The D gene is left open where the match is weak. The size entry is marked missing in some rows and otherwise reads once, few, many or a size class.

j_gene,v_gene,abundance,d_gene,CDR3aa,CDR3nt
TRBJ2-7,TRBV10-3,many,NA,CAITGGDDEQYF,TGTGCCATCACTGGGGGTGACGACGAGCAGTACTTC
TRBJ2-2,TRBV7-9,many,NA,CASSLGSLNTGELFF,TGTGCCAGCAGCTTGGGCAGCCTGAACACCGGGGAGCTGTTTTTT
TRBJ2-1,TRBV18,few,TRBD1,CASSLTGTALYNEQFF,TGTGCCAGCTCTTTAACCGGGACAGCCTTGTACAATGAGCAGTTCTTC
TRBJ1-2,TRBV6-1,many,NA,CASSELGDLGGYTF,TGTGCCAGCAGTGAATTGGGGGATCTAGGAGGCTACACCTTC
TRBJ2-3,TRBV11-2,many,NA,CASSSGFGSTDTQYF,TGTGCCAGCAGCTCGGGGTTTGGGAGCACAGATACGCAGTATTTT
TRBJ1-2,TRBV10-3,many,NA,CAISESYGDGYTF,TGTGCCATCAGTGAGTCATACGGAGATGGCTACACCTTC
TRBJ1-1,TRBV7-2,NA,NA,CASSLTGNTNTEAFF,TGTGCCAGCAGCTTAACAGGGAACACGAACACTGAAGCTTTCTTT
TRBJ2-5,TRBV12-3/TRBV12-4,many,NA,CASSLLGQPTGETQYF,TGTGCCAGCAGTTTACTGGGGCAACCCACGGGAGAGACCCAGTACTTC
TRBJ2-2,TRBV4-1,many,NA,CASSHRYANTGELFF,TGCGCCAGCAGCCACCGATACGCGAACACCGGGGAGCTGTTTTTT
TRBJ1-2,TRBV2,few,NA,CASATDSPYGYTF,TGTGCCAGCGCAACGGACAGTCCGTATGGCTACACCTTC
TRBJ2-3,TRBV7-2,many,TRBD2,CASSLALGTMQYF,TGTGCCAGCAGCTTAGCGTTGGGGACTATGCAGTATTTT
TRBJ1-4,TRBV9,many,TRBD1,CASSGRGGGEKLFF,TGTGCCAGCAGCGGGAGAGGGGGCGGTGAAAAACTGTTTTTT